The 27 T cell receptor beta chains below were found in one sample sequenced in a study of blood T cell repertoires in COVID-19. Repertoires were generated with immunoSEQ multiplex PCR, while TCRdb's copy carries only in-frame clones and drops some. The sample includes about 270,000 clones, 80% to 90% of them seen just once. Specimen: PBMCs or T cells enriched from blood (not recorded which). Receptors originate from a woman under 30 who had recovered from COVID-19.

The chain employs TRBV7-9 and TRBJ1-2; possible D gene TRBD1, 6 bases. The germline V gene has CDR1 SEHNR and CDR2 FQNEAQ (reference sequence). V was shortened by 5 bases and J by 2 bases, with 9 bases between the two germline ends. CDR3 size: 13 residues. CDR3: CASSDRLNYGYTF. In nucleotides, the CDR3 is TGTGCCAGCAGCGACAGGCTAAACTATGGCTACACCTTC.

This chain links TRBV4-2 with TRBJ2-3; 13 nucleotides agree with TRBD2. Germline V lookup: CDR1 LGHNA, CDR2 YNFKEQ. The J segment lost 0 bases and the V segment lost 2 bases, leaving 2 bases of the junction unmatched. The CDR3 covers 17 residues. The CDR3 protein is CASSQTSGGASTDTQYF. The CDR3, as DNA: TGTGCCAGCAGCCAAACTAGCGGGGGGGCGAGCACAGATACGCAGTATTTT.

The chain has TRBV9 and TRBJ1-3; TRBD1 agrees at 9 bases. CDR3 length equals 17 residues. CDR1 and CDR2 (germline): SGDLS, YYNGEE. The junction had 4 bases not matched to a gene; V was cut back by 0 bases and J by 0 bases. As DNA, the CDR3 is TGTGCCAGCAGCGTAGCGACAGGGGGTAACTCTGGAAACACCATATATTTT. Translating gives CASSVATGGNSGNTIYF.

The J gene is TRBJ1-2, the V gene TRBV2, with TRBD1 matching 11 bases. The germline V gene encodes CDR1 SNHLY and CDR2 FYNNEI. The CDR3 covers 16 residues. V trimming: 7 bases; J trimming: 6 bases; junction bases outside the gene matches: 13. The CDR3: CASITPGQGVPDGYTF. The CDR3 region has the DNA TGTGCCAGCATCACTCCGGGACAGGGGGTTCCCGATGGCTACACCTTC.

V and J are TRBV6-5 and TRBJ2-1; D possibly corresponds to TRBD2 (5 bases). Looked up from germline, CDR1 is MNHEY and CDR2 is SVGAGI. V lost 0 bases and J lost 7, with 10 bases in between. The CDR3 has 14 amino acids. CDR3 amino acids: CASSYSSRGNEQFF. The CDR3 coding sequence is TGTGCCAGCAGTTACTCGAGTCGCGGGAATGAGCAGTTCTTC.

J is TRBJ2-1 and V is TRBV6-5, with a weak D call TRBD2 (6 bases). This CDR3 comprises 15 residues. Deletions cut 10 bases from V and 1 base from J, with 17 bases between. CDR1 and CDR2 from the germline V gene are MNHEY and SVGAGI. The CDR3 coding sequence is TGTGCCACCGACTCGGGGGAGGTATCCTACAATGAGCAGTTCTTC. The encoded protein is CATDSGEVSYNEQFF.

The chain carries TRBV24-1 and TRBJ1-2; a possible D gene is TRBD1 (6 bases). The germline gives CDR1 KGHDR, CDR2 SFDVKD. V was cut by 3 bases and J by 6 bases, with 13 bases left in between. This CDR3 has 14 amino acids. The CDR3 DNA reads as TGTGCCACCAGTGATACCGACAGGACTCATGGCTACACCTTC. Translation gives CATSDTDRTHGYTF.

The CDR3 DNA reads TGCGCCAGCAGTATAGGACGGACTCCGAATTCACCCCTCCACTTT. Its translation: CASSIGRTPNSPLHF. The chain employs TRBV10-2 and TRBJ1-6; D is ambiguous. CDR1 and CDR2 (germline): WSHSY, SAAADI. The CDR3 runs 15 residues. The V gene lost 5 bases and the J gene lost 7 bases, with 15 bases spanning the gap.

The genes are TRBV7-2 and TRBJ1-2; D is possibly TRBD1 (5 bases). The CDR3 extends over 13 amino acids. Trimming pared 2 bases from V and 7 bases from J, leaving 11 bases between. Germline CDR1 and CDR2: SGHTA and FQGNSA. DNA for the CDR3: TGTGCCAGCAGCTTACGACAGTGGGGTGGCTACACCTTC. Translating it yields CASSLRQWGGYTF.

V usage is TRBV27 and J usage is TRBJ1-4; tentative D call: TRBD1 (5 bases). V lost 5 bases and J lost 8, with 15 bases in between. Germline V CDR1 and CDR2: MNHEY, SMNVEV (reference sequence). The CDR3 length is 14 residues. The CDR3 region is CASSDIQAEEKLFF. CDR3 nucleotide sequence: TGTGCCAGCAGTGACATACAGGCAGAGGAAAAACTGTTTTTT.

The J gene is TRBJ1-2, the V gene TRBV10-3; D is unresolved. The CDR3 totals 12 residues. Germline V CDR1 and CDR2: ENHRY, SYGVKD. Deletions cut 0 bases from V and 6 bases from J, with 5 bases between. CDR3 in DNA: TGTGCCATCAGTGAGTCCGCAGATGGCTACACCTTC. Its protein is CAISESADGYTF.

The chain carries TRBV7-9 and TRBJ2-1, with TRBD2 as a possible D gene (6 bases). This CDR3 has 14 residues. CDR1 SEHNR and CDR2 FQNEAQ come from the germline V gene (reference sequence). V lost 2 bases to trimming and J lost 6 bases, with 11 bases between them. CDR3 protein: CASSLTQGGNEQFF. CDR3 DNA: TGTGCCAGCAGCTTAACCCAGGGAGGCAATGAGCAGTTCTTC.

This clone was seen only once. This CDR3 is CASSERQGRSAEAFF. The CDR3 DNA reads TGCGCCAGCAGTGAAAGACAGGGGAGGAGTGCTGAAGCTTTCTTT. This chain links TRBV10-1 with TRBJ1-1; 8 bases are shared with TRBD1. Germline V gene data show CDR1 as WNHNN and CDR2 as SYGVQD (reference sequence). The CDR3 runs to 15 residues. V gave up 3 bases and J gave up 6 bases; unmatched junction bases: 9.

This chain connects TRBV6-1 to TRBJ1-6, with D perhaps TRBD1 (6 bases). CDR1 is MNHNS and CDR2 is SASEGT in the germline V gene. CDR3 size: 16 residues. The V end lost 3 bases, the J end lost 2 bases, and 11 bases lay between the germline ends. CDR3 in amino acids: CASSEYRVTYNSPLHF. Here the CDR3 DNA reads TGTGCCAGCAGTGAGTACAGGGTAACCTATAATTCACCCCTCCACTTT.

A word on this clone: Other nucleotide sequences from this sample produce the same CDR3. J is TRBJ2-2 and V is TRBV5-4, with TRBD2 as a possible D gene (5 bases). This CDR3 region has 15 residues. Germline CDR1 is SGHNT and CDR2 is YYREEE (reference sequence). Trimming cost V 4 bases and J 0 bases, with 10 bases left between them. The CDR3 DNA follows: TGTGCCAGCAGCCTGGTGGGAGCGAACACCGGGGAGCTGTTTTTT. Amino acid sequence: CASSLVGANTGELFF.

In DNA, the CDR3 is TGTGCCAGCAGTGAAGCCGCCAGGGCAGGTTCGTCCCTCCACTTT. This gives the protein CASSEAARAGSSLHF. This chain joins TRBV6-1 and TRBJ1-6; TRBD1 might be the D (5 bases). Between the trimmed V and J ends, which lost 0 bases and 14 bases, there was a span of 17 bases. Looked up from germline, CDR1 is MNHNS and CDR2 is SASEGT. There are 15 residues in the CDR3.

The chain links TRBV5-1 to TRBJ2-2, with 8 bases matching TRBD1. The V gene's germline CDR1 is SGHRS and CDR2 YFSETQ. Trimming at V came to 6 bases and at J to 2 bases, leaving 6 bases not matched to a gene. The CDR3 runs 15 residues. The CDR3 nucleotides are TGCGCCAGCACCCGGACAGGGATCAACACCGGGGAGCTGTTTTTT. This encodes CASTRTGINTGELFF.

This chain joins TRBV28 and TRBJ2-4; 9 bases fit TRBD1. Germline V gene sequence: CDR1 MDHEN, CDR2 SYDVKM. Trimming removed 6 bases from V and 7 bases from J; junction bases left unmatched: 4. The CDR3 contains 13 residues. The CDR3, as DNA: TGTGCCAGCAGATTGGACAGGGGTAACATTCAGTACTTC. Translation: CASRLDRGNIQYF.

J is TRBJ1-5 and V is TRBV6-6; 11 positions agree with TRBD1. From germline, CDR1 is MNHNY and CDR2 SVGAGI (reference sequence). The CDR3 runs to 17 residues. V lost 5 bases to trimming and J lost 2 bases; unmatched junction nucleotides: 8. CDR3 loop: CASSPRTGGVGNQPQHF. The DNA of the CDR3 is TGTGCCAGCAGTCCACGGACAGGGGGCGTGGGCAATCAGCCCCAGCATTTT.

This clone has just one count. The chain links TRBV30 to TRBJ1-2; the D gene is possibly TRBD1 (6 bases). Germline V CDR1 and CDR2: GTSNPN, SVGIG (reference sequence). The CDR3 is made up of 14 amino acids. V was shortened by 2 bases and J by 5 bases, with 15 bases between the two germline ends. The CDR3 here is CAWSHSGVWYGYTF. The DNA of the CDR3 is TGTGCCTGGAGTCATTCAGGGGTGTGGTATGGCTACACCTTC. Using reference TRBV30 and TRBJ1-2 for the parts outside the CDR3, the full variable domain is SQTIHQWPATLVQPVGSPLSLECTVEGTSNPNLYWYRQAAGRGLQLLFYSVGIGQISSEVPQNLSASRPQDRQFILSSKKLLLSDSGFYLCAWSHSGVWYGYTFGSGTRLTVV.

The gene calls are TRBV27 and TRBJ2-3; TRBD2 aligns across 10 bases. Germline trimming cut 2 bases from V and 1 base from J; bases unmatched to any gene: 6. The germline V gene has CDR1 MNHEY and CDR2 SMNVEV (reference sequence). The CDR3 loop spans 17 amino acids. The CDR3 spells CASSLGLAGGGTDTQYF. The CDR3 coding sequence is TGTGCCAGCAGTTTAGGGTTAGCGGGGGGTGGCACAGATACGCAGTATTTT.

The chain uses TRBV18 and TRBJ2-1; 8 nucleotides agree with TRBD1. The V gene end was trimmed by 6 bases and the J gene end by 8 bases; junction bases not matched to a gene: 9. This CDR3 spans 14 amino acids. Germline values: CDR1 KGHSH, CDR2 LQKENI. This CDR3 is CASSADRGRHEQFF. For the CDR3, the DNA is TGTGCCAGCTCGGCAGACAGGGGCCGCCATGAGCAGTTCTTC.

V usage is TRBV2 and J usage is TRBJ1-1; D gene ambiguous. Germline V CDR1 and CDR2: SNHLY, FYNNEI. The V end lost 4 bases, the J end lost 5 bases, and 20 bases lay between the germline ends. The CDR3 is 16 residues long. Written as DNA, the CDR3 is TGTGCCAGCAGTGTCCTAGAATCGGCGCCATCGACTGAAGCTTTCTTT. Amino acid sequence: CASSVLESAPSTEAFF.

V usage is TRBV10-1 and J usage is TRBJ2-3; D ambiguous. The CDR3 length is 13 residues. V shed 6 bases and J shed 4 bases, with 11 bases lying between them. From germline, CDR1 is WNHNN and CDR2 SYGVQD (reference sequence). CDR3: CASRDSSADTQYF. CDR3 in DNA: TGCGCCAGCAGGGATAGCTCCGCAGATACGCAGTATTTT.

This chain uses TRBV9 with TRBJ1-6; 9 nucleotides match TRBD1. With 0 bases clipped from V and 5 bases from J, the junction kept 0 bases outside the gene matches. The CDR3 sequence is 15 residues long. Per germline, CDR1 SGDLS and CDR2 YYNGEE. The CDR3 nucleotides are TGTGCCAGCAGCGTAGACAGGGGGCATAATTCACCCCTCCACTTT. It specifies CASSVDRGHNSPLHF.

V is TRBV5-1 and J is TRBJ1-1; unclear D gene. CDR3 length equals 14 residues. V lost 1 base and J lost 2, with 9 bases in between. The germline gives CDR1 SGHRS, CDR2 YFSETQ. CDR3 in DNA: TGCGCCAGCAGCTTGAGCGTCACCAACACTGAAGCTTTCTTT. Its translation is CASSLSVTNTEAFF.

The chain links TRBV30 to TRBJ2-6; 7 bases map to TRBD1. The CDR3 spans 19 residues. Germline V CDR1 and CDR2: GTSNPN, SVGIG (reference sequence). The junction had 11 bases not matched to a gene; V was cut back by 0 bases and J by 0 bases. The CDR3 protein is CAWSVFRDRETSGANVLTF. The CDR3 coding sequence is TGTGCCTGGAGTGTTTTCAGGGACAGAGAAACCTCTGGGGCCAACGTCCTGACTTTC.